Only a few counts were recorded for the clone carrying this T cell receptor (beta chain). From germline, CDR1 is SEHNR and CDR2 FQNEAQ (reference sequence). CDR3 length: 14 amino acids. V was clipped by 5 bases and J by 8 bases, with 18 bases between them. A universal primer site and UMIs were added as TCR cDNA was made by 5'RACE template switching. TCRdb re-called the 5' RACE reads with MiXCR, one entry per CDR3 protein. The sample contains about 170,000 distinct CDR3 sequences, roughly 11% of which appear only once. This record comes from a study of T cells after yellow fever vaccination. Material: CD8+ T cells sorted from PBMCs, obtained 15 days after the yellow fever booster vaccination. The V and J genes are TRBV7-9 and TRBJ1-2; D might be TRBD1 (6 bases). This receptor was identified in a man aged 18-30 years who received the YFV17D yellow fever vaccine. CDR3 DNA sequence: TGTGCCAGCAGCCCCTCCGGACAGCGAGAAGGCTACACCTTC. Its protein is CASSPSGQREGYTF. Together with reference TRBV7-9 and TRBJ1-2, the CDR3 gives the full variable domain: DTGVSQNPRHKITKRGQNVTFRCDPISEHNRLYWYRQTLGQGPEFLTYFQNEAQLEKSRLLSDRFSAERPKGSFSTLEIQRTEQGDSAMYLCASSPSGQREGYTFGSGTRLTVV.